The 21 T cell receptor beta chains below come from one sample, sequenced in a study of vaccination and CD4 T cells after COVID-19. Their cognate antigens are unknown. Oncomine TCR Beta short-read sequencing was applied to DNA from cultured CD4+ T cells. MiXCR, applied by TCRdb to the PCR reads, yields one record per CDR3 protein. The sample holds 20,000 or so distinct CDR3 sequences, 51% seen once. Treatment here: approximately nine-day PBMC culture with coronavirus spike peptide pools or control peptides (ViraFEST assay). Sequences were derived from CD4+ T cells from blood, cultured in vitro, sampled before SARS-CoV-2 vaccination. The receptors were sampled from a human donor who had recovered from COVID-19.

CDR3 sequence (DNA): TGTGCCAGCAGTTTCCCAGGGTTCGTGACACCCCTCCACTTT. Protein: CASSFPGFVTPLHF. This chain joins TRBV28 and TRBJ1-6, with TRBD1 as a possible D gene (5 bases). The CDR3 has 14 residues. Trimming took off 3 bases at V and 11 bases at J, with 14 bases between the two ends. Germline V gene sequence: CDR1 MDHEN, CDR2 SYDVKM.

The CDR3 DNA reads TGTGCCAGCAGCCAAGATTCGGCGGGGGAATCTCAGTACTTC. It is translated as CASSQDSAGESQYF. The chain has TRBV4-2 and TRBJ2-4; 7 bases line up with TRBD2. The J segment lost 12 bases and the V segment lost 0 bases, leaving 8 bases of the junction unmatched. The CDR3 contains 14 residues. Germline V gene lookup returns CDR1 LGHNA and CDR2 YNFKEQ.

In its sample, this clonotype was seen a few times. The V gene is TRBV18, the J gene TRBJ1-1; D unclear. The CDR3 covers 14 residues. Germline V gene lookup returns CDR1 KGHSH and CDR2 LQKENI. Between the trimmed V and J ends, which lost 4 bases and 4 bases, there was a span of 13 bases. CDR3 loop: CASSRNYRGTEAFF. DNA for the CDR3: TGTGCCAGCTCACGAAACTATCGGGGCACTGAAGCTTTCTTT.

By share, this clonotype counts as medium-sized. The V and J genes are TRBV20-1 and TRBJ1-5; maybe TRBD1 (6 bases). Trimming stripped 7 bases from V and 1 base from J, with 14 bases between. Germline-derived CDR1 and CDR2 are DFQATT and SNEGSKA (reference sequence). The CDR3 covers 14 residues. In DNA, the CDR3 is TGCAGTGGTTTGACAGGAGTCAGCAATCAGCCCCAGCATTTT. Translation gives CSGLTGVSNQPQHF.

This clonotype was recorded once. One end of the junction fails to match germline, which may point to a read error. V and J are TRBV11-2 and TRBJ1-6, with D maybe TRBD1 (5 bases). Germline V gene lookup returns CDR1 SGHAT and CDR2 FQNNGV. The CDR3 is made up of 15 amino acids. The CDR3 reads CASSLEAGHNSPLHF. The CDR3, as DNA: TGTGCCAGCAGCTTAGAGGCAGGGCATAATTCGCCCCTCCACTTT.

This clonotype was seen a handful of times. This chain joins TRBV30 and TRBJ1-2; D not resolved. This CDR3 has 12 amino acids. Germline values: CDR1 GTSNPN, CDR2 SVGIG (reference sequence). V was clipped by 1 base and J by 3 bases, with 6 bases between them. The CDR3 loop is CAWSETDYGYTF. CDR3 nucleotides: TGTGCCTGGAGTGAGACGGACTATGGCTACACCTTC.

The rearrangement joins TRBV7-8 to TRBJ1-1; D may be TRBD1 (6 bases). Deletions cut 6 bases from V and 5 bases from J, with 19 bases between. This CDR3 is 15 amino acids long. Germline lookup yields CDR1 SGHVS and CDR2 FQNEAQ. Here the CDR3 reads CASRLTAGGWTEAFF. The CDR3, as DNA: TGTGCCAGCAGGTTAACGGCGGGGGGCTGGACTGAAGCTTTCTTT.

This chain joins TRBV18 and TRBJ1-6, with D possibly being TRBD1 (5 bases). Germline CDR1 reads KGHSH; CDR2 reads LQKENI. CDR3 length equals 14 residues. Trimming cost V 2 bases and J 8 bases, with 10 bases left between them. CDR3 sequence (DNA): TGTGCCAGCTCACCAAGAGGGGAGTATTCACCCCTCCACTTT. This codes for CASSPRGEYSPLHF.

This clonotype has a handful of counts. The CDR3 loop reads CASSRGGTSKNIQYF. The CDR3 DNA reads as TGTGCCAGTAGTAGAGGGGGAACCTCCAAAAACATTCAGTACTTC. The V call is TRBV19, the J call TRBJ2-4; maybe TRBD1 (6 bases). Trimming left V 4 bases short and J 2 bases short, with 12 bases between. There are 15 residues in the CDR3. CDR1 LNHDA and CDR2 SQIVND come from the germline V gene (reference sequence). Supplemented by reference TRBV19 and TRBJ2-4, the full variable domain reads DGGITQSPKYLFRKEGQNVTLSCEQNLNHDAMYWYRQDPGQGLRLIYYSQIVNDFQKGDIAEGYSVSREKKESFPLTVTSAQKNPTAFYLCASSRGGTSKNIQYFGAGTRLSVL.

The chain links TRBV7-2 to TRBJ1-3; D gene unclear. The ends were cut back, 5 bases at V and 0 bases at J, with 8 bases in the middle. Germline V gene data show CDR1 as SGHTA and CDR2 as FQGNSA. The CDR3 consists of 14 residues. This chain's CDR3 is CASSRGSSGNTIYF. The CDR3 DNA reads as TGTGCCAGCAGCCGCGGAAGCTCTGGAAACACCATATATTTT.

There are a few counts of this clonotype. The genes are TRBV25-1 and TRBJ2-5; D is ambiguous. Trimming removed 2 bases at V and 5 bases at J, with 0 bases between. Germline V gives CDR1 MGHDK, CDR2 SYGVNS. The CDR3 has 10 amino acids. The CDR3 loop is CASSEETQYF. The CDR3 DNA sequence: TGTGCCAGCAGTGAAGAGACCCAGTACTTC. The variable domain in full, completed from reference TRBV25-1 and TRBJ2-5, reads EADIYQTPRYLVIGTGKKITLECSQTMGHDKMYWYQQDPGMELHLIHYSYGVNSTEKGDLSSESTVSRIRTEHFPLTLESARPSHTSQYLCASSEETQYFGPGTRLLVL.

This clonotype was observed a single time. The chain uses TRBV20-1 and TRBJ2-1, with TRBD1 matching 9 bases. This CDR3 is built from 15 residues. Germline V CDR1 and CDR2: DFQATT, SNEGSKA (reference sequence). Germline trimming cut 6 bases from V and 7 bases from J; bases unmatched to any gene: 13. CDR3 nucleotides: TGCAGTGCCTCCAATTCCGGGACAGGGCAGAATGAGCAGTTCTTC. Translating gives CSASNSGTGQNEQFF.

This clonotype has a handful of counts. The chain employs TRBV5-1 and TRBJ2-7; 11 bases map to TRBD1. Germline lookup yields CDR1 SGHRS and CDR2 YFSETQ. The CDR3 is made up of 14 amino acids. Trimming cost V 3 bases and J 3 bases; bases outside gene matches: 2. The CDR3 is CASSWDRGFYEQYF. The CDR3, as DNA: TGCGCCAGCAGCTGGGACAGGGGGTTCTACGAGCAGTACTTC.

The V call is TRBV20-1, the J call TRBJ1-6, with 8 bases that match TRBD1. The germline gives CDR1 DFQATT, CDR2 SNEGSKA (reference sequence). CDR3 length: 12 residues. V trimming: 6 bases; J trimming: 7 bases; junction bases outside the gene matches: 2. Here the CDR3 reads CSARTGNSPLHF. In DNA form, the CDR3 reads TGCAGTGCGCGGACAGGGAATTCACCCCTCCACTTT.

The gene calls are TRBV28 and TRBJ2-3; maybe TRBD1 (5 bases). V dropped 6 bases and J dropped 6 bases, with 28 bases sitting between them. This CDR3 region has 18 residues. CDR1 is MDHEN and CDR2 is SYDVKM in the germline V gene. CDR3 nucleotides: TGTGCCAGCAGCAGTCGTTTTGACTGGGGCGGACCTACGGATACGCAGTATTTT. This translates into CASSSRFDWGGPTDTQYF.

The chain has TRBV6-2 or TRBV6-3 and TRBJ1-1; no definite D call. The CDR3 runs 15 residues. The V and J ends lost 7 bases and 4 bases respectively, with 19 bases between them. CDR1 is MNHEY, CDR2 SVGEGT, per germline. CDR3 amino acids: CASTKPGSLGTEAFF. DNA of the CDR3: TGTGCCAGCACCAAGCCCGGGAGTTTGGGCACTGAAGCTTTCTTT.

This clonotype came up a few times. V is TRBV28 and J is TRBJ1-2, with a possible D match to TRBD1 (6 bases). CDR3 length equals 14 residues. CDR1 and CDR2 from the germline V gene are MDHEN and SYDVKM. The V end lost 2 bases, the J end lost 7 bases, and 14 bases lay between the germline ends. CDR3 region: CASSLSQGKGGYTF. As DNA, the CDR3 is TGTGCCAGCAGTTTAAGCCAGGGGAAAGGTGGCTACACCTTC.

This clonotype was observed a few times. The V and J genes are TRBV6-4 and TRBJ2-3; 8 positions match TRBD2. CDR3 length equals 15 residues. V gave up 0 bases and J gave up 4 bases; unmatched junction bases: 3. Germline V lookup: CDR1 MRHNA, CDR2 SNTAGT. The CDR3 loop reads CASSDSTGGPDTQYF. CDR3 nucleotides: TGTGCCAGCAGTGACTCGACGGGAGGGCCAGATACGCAGTATTTT.

V and J are TRBV7-9 and TRBJ2-7; 10 bases fit TRBD1. V lost 4 bases to trimming and J lost 5 bases; unmatched junction nucleotides: 11. This CDR3 has 16 residues. CDR1 is SEHNR, CDR2 FQNEAQ, per germline (reference sequence). The CDR3 region has the DNA TGTGCCAGCAGCTCCCAGGGTACCGGGACAGGGGACGAGCAGTACTTC. Amino acids: CASSSQGTGTGDEQYF.

The V gene is TRBV15, the J gene TRBJ2-3, with 7 bases aligning to TRBD2. The CDR3 has 16 residues. V lost 3 bases to trimming and J lost 2 bases; unmatched junction nucleotides: 8. Germline V gene data show CDR1 as LNHNV and CDR2 as YYDKDF (reference sequence). The CDR3 nucleotides are TGTGCCACCAGCAGCCGAGTAGCGGGTCACACAGATACGCAGTATTTT. Protein product: CATSSRVAGHTDTQYF.

This clonotype was counted between two and nine times. Compared with germline, one end of the junction differs, possibly owing to a read error. The CDR3 bases are TGTGCCAGCAGTTACCCGGTGGGTGGCGGGGGGACACTTGTTTTC. It specifies CASSYPVGGGGTLVF. The chain carries TRBV6-5 and TRBJ2-7, with TRBD2 matching 8 bases. This CDR3 comprises 15 residues. From germline, CDR1 is MNHEY and CDR2 SVGAGI.